This T cell receptor beta chain was sequenced in a study of blood T cell repertoires in COVID-19. Profiling relied on immunoSEQ multiplex PCR, and the TCRdb table lists in-frame clones only, not all of them. The sample has 180,000 or so clones; roughly 86% are singletons. With 3 bases removed from V and 6 bases from J, the gap between germline ends came to 13 bases. The germline gives CDR1 SGHTA, CDR2 FQGTGA. CDR3 size: 14 residues. This chain uses TRBV7-3 with TRBJ2-3, with D possibly being TRBD2 (7 bases). Sequenced material: PBMCs or T cells enriched from blood (not recorded which). The TCR comes from a man in his forties with acute COVID-19. The chain's CDR3 is CASSFSGGADTQYF. Written as DNA, the CDR3 is TGTGCCAGCAGCTTCTCGGGGGGCGCGGATACGCAGTATTTT.